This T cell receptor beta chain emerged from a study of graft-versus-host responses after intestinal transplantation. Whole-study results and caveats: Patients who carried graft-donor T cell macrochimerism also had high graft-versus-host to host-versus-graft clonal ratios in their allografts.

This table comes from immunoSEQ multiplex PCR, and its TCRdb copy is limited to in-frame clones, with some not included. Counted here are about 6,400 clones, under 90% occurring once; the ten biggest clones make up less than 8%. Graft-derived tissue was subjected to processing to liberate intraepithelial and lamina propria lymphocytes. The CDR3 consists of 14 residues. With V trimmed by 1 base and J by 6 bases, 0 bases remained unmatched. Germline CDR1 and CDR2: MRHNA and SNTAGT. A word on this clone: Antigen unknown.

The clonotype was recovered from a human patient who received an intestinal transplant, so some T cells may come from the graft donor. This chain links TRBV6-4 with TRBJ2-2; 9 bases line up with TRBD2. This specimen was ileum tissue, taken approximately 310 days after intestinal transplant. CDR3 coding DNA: TGTGCCAGCAGTGACTTAGCGGGAGCCGGGGAGCTGTTTTTT. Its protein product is CASSDLAGAGELFF.